A selection of T cell receptor beta chains follows, all from one sample in a study of radiation and T cells in renal cell carcinoma. Sequenced by immunoSEQ multiplex PCR; TCRdb stores in-frame clones only, minus some. This sample carries about 170,000 clones, less than 90% of them seen once, and the ten largest clones take approximately 11%. The specimen was blood, collected from a patient whose treatment included radiotherapy and nephrectomy. These receptors came from a woman between 50 and 59 years old with renal cell carcinoma. Each CDR3 is given with its conserved first and last residue. The D gene is left open where the match is weak. The size entry is marked missing in some rows and otherwise reads once, few, many or a size class.

j_call clone_size d_call v_call cdr3_nt cdr3_aa
TRBJ2-7 . TRBD2 TRBV2 TGTGCCAGCAGTGATAGCGGGGGGCGACGCTACGAGCAGTACTTC CASSDSGGRRYEQYF
TRBJ1-2 . . TRBV5-1 TGCGCCAGCAGCTTGAATGCGGGGCCTGGCTACACCTTC CASSLNAGPGYTF
TRBJ2-7 . . TRBV29-1 TGCAGCGTTGAGGACGGTACCTACGAGCAGTACTTC CSVEDGTYEQYF
TRBJ1-5 . TRBD1 TRBV10-2 TGCGCCAGCAGTGACAGGGGGCCCAATCAGCCCCAGCATTTT CASSDRGPNQPQHF
TRBJ2-2 . . TRBV5-1 TGCGCCAGCAGCTTCGGTGGGGGGACTAACACCGGGGAGCTGTTTTTT CASSFGGGTNTGELFF
TRBJ2-2 . . TRBV7-3 TGTGCCAGCAGCTTAGGGGAAACCGGGGAGCTGTTTTTT CASSLGETGELFF
TRBJ1-5 . . TRBV21-1 TGTGCCAGCAGTGCCGGGGGCCGGCGCAATCAGCCCCAGCATTTT CASSAGGRRNQPQHF
TRBJ1-4 . TRBD1 TRBV6-5 TGTGCCAGCAGTCCCCAACAGGGGACGTTAGGAAAACTGTTTTTT CASSPQQGTLGKLFF
TRBJ1-2 once . TRBV29-1 TGCAGCGTTGACAGGGGCTATGGCTACACCTTC CSVDRGYGYTF
TRBJ1-2 . . TRBV5-4 TGTGCCAGCCGCGGGGAAGTGATGTCTAACTATGGCTACACCTTC CASRGEVMSNYGYTF
TRBJ1-2 . . TRBV19 TGTGCCAGTAGTTCGGGCCTTAGGGGCTACACCTTC CASSSGLRGYTF
TRBJ1-1 . . TRBV5-4 TGTGCCAGCAGCTTATTTGAGGGCTTGAACACTGAAGCTTTCTTT CASSLFEGLNTEAFF
TRBJ1-2 . . TRBV5-6 TGTGCCAGCAGCTTAAGAGGGAACGCAGGGACATCAAACTATGGCTACACCTTC CASSLRGNAGTSNYGYTF
TRBJ2-5 . TRBD2 TRBV11-2 TGTGCCAGCAGCTTAATACGGGGGGGCTTAGAGACCCAGTACTTC CASSLIRGGLETQYF
TRBJ2-7 . TRBD1 TRBV6-1 TGTGCCAGCAGTGATTTGCCAGGGGGACAGTACGAGCAGTACTTC CASSDLPGGQYEQYF